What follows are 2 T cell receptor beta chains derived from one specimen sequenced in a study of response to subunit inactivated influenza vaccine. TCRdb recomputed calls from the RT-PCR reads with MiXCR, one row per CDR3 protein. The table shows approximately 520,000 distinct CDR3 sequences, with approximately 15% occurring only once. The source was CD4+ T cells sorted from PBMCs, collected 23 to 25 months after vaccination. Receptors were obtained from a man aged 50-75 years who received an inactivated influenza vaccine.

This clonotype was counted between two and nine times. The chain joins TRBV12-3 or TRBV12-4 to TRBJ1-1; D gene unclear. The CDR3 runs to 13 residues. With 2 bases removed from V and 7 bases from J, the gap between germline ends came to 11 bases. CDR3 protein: CASSLSLRYEAFF. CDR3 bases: TGTGCCAGCAGTTTATCTCTCCGCTATGAAGCTTTCTTT.

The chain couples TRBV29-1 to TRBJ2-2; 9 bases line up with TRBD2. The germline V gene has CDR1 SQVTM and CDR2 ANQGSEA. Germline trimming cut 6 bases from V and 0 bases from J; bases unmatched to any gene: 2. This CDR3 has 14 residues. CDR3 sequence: CSVLAGTNTGELFF. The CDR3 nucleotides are TGCAGCGTCCTAGCGGGGACGAACACCGGGGAGCTGTTTTTT.